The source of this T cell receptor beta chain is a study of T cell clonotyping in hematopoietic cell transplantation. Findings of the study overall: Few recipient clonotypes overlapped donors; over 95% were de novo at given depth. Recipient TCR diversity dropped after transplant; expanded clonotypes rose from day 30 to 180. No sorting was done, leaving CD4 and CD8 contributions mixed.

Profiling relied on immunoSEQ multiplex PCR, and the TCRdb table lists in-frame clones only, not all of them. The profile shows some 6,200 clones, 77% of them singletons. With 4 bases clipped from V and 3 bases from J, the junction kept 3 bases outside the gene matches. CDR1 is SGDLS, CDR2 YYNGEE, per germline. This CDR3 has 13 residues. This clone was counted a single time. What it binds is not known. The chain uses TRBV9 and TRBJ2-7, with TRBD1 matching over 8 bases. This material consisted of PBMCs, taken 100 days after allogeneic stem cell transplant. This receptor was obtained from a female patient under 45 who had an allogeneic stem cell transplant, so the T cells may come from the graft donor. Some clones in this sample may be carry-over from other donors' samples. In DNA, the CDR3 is TGTGCCAGCAGCCCAGGACAGGGCTACGAGCAGTACTTC. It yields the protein CASSPGQGYEQYF.